Each of the 4 T cell receptor beta chains below was sequenced from the same sample in a study of T cell changes during pregnancy in multiple sclerosis. The repertoire was sequenced with immunoSEQ multiplex PCR; TCRdb's copy has only in-frame clones and lacks some. The sample shows tens of thousands of clones, around 90% of them seen only once. The sequencing used CD4+ T cells from peripheral blood mononuclear cells, collected in the third trimester of pregnancy. The receptors derive from a female donor in good health, enrolled as a control in a pregnancy study.

CDR3 sequence reads: CASRTDTLTEAFF. CDR3 nucleotide sequence: TGCGCCAGCAGGACCGACACTTTAACCGAAGCTTTCTTT. The chain is built from TRBV5-1 and TRBJ1-1; the D is unclear. The CDR3 length is 13 residues. Germline assignment: CDR1 SGHRS and CDR2 YFSETQ. With 5 bases removed from V and 8 bases from J, the gap between germline ends came to 16 bases. Supplemented by reference TRBV5-1 and TRBJ1-1, the full variable domain reads KAGVTQTPRYLIKTRGQQVTLSCSPISGHRSVSWYQQTPGQGLQFLFEYFSETQRNKGNFPGRFSGRQFSNSRSEMNVSTLELGDSALYLCASRTDTLTEAFFGQGTRLTVV.

V is TRBV25-1 and J is TRBJ2-7; D possibly corresponds to TRBD2 (6 bases). Germline V gives CDR1 MGHDK, CDR2 SYGVNS. The CDR3 contains 13 residues. The V and J ends lost 11 bases and 4 bases respectively, with 18 bases between them. The CDR3 DNA follows: TGTGCCGCGCGGGGCAGTCCTTGGTACGAGCAGTACTTC. This gives the protein CAARGSPWYEQYF.

This clone has just one count. V gene TRBV4-2 combines with J gene TRBJ1-3; tentative D call: TRBD1 (5 bases). The length of the CDR3 is 16 residues. Trimming cost V 0 bases and J 2 bases, with 11 bases left between them. Germline-derived CDR1 and CDR2 are LGHNA and YNFKEQ. The CDR3 bases are TGTGCCAGCAGCCAAGATATGACAGACACTGGAAACACCATATATTTT. Amino acids: CASSQDMTDTGNTIYF.

The chain employs TRBV18 and TRBJ1-1, with 8 bases matching TRBD1. There are 15 residues in the CDR3. Germline V gene lookup returns CDR1 KGHSH and CDR2 LQKENI. J gave up 7 bases and V 4 bases, and 11 bases lay outside the gene matches. Here the CDR3 reads CASSHSQGANNEAFF. The CDR3 bases are TGTGCCAGCTCACATTCCCAGGGGGCGAATAATGAAGCTTTCTTT.